The 6 T cell receptor beta chains below come from one sample, sequenced in a study of CD8+ T cells in alopecia areata. Extraction and reverse transcription of RNA yielded cDNA as the sequencing template. The method was immunoSEQ multiplex PCR; TCRdb's version includes in-frame clones alone and lacks a portion of them. This sample has roughly 130,000 clones; roughly 61% occur once, and the top ten carry 3.5% to 5.5%. This material consisted of CD4+ T cells sorted from blood, taken at week 0. These receptors were taken from a human donor with alopecia areata.

The chain recombines TRBV2 with TRBJ2-4, with 9 bases that match TRBD1. The CDR3 runs 14 residues. Germline lookup yields CDR1 SNHLY and CDR2 FYNNEI. The V and J ends lost 5 bases and 8 bases, in that order; junction bases with no gene match: 7. The CDR3 region is CASSPGTGMDIQYF. The CDR3 DNA follows: TGTGCCAGCAGTCCCGGGACAGGGATGGACATTCAGTACTTC. Drawing the rest from reference TRBV2 and TRBJ2-4, the complete variable domain is EPEVTQTPSHQVTQMGQEVILRCVPISNHLYFYWYRQILGQKVEFLVSFYNNEISEKSEIFDDQFSVERPDGSNFTLKIRSTKLEDSAMYFCASSPGTGMDIQYFGAGTRLSVL.

The CDR3 coding sequence is TGTGCCAGCAGCTCATCCCCGGGACAGTGGTACGAGCAGTACTTC. Amino acid sequence: CASSSSPGQWYEQYF. V usage is TRBV7-2 and J usage is TRBJ2-7; 7 bases match TRBD1. The length of the CDR3 is 15 residues. After removal of 4 bases from V and 4 bases from J, the junction contained 10 bases not matched to a gene. Germline assignment: CDR1 SGHTA and CDR2 FQGNSA.

Here the CDR3 reads CASSHPWRGPYEQYF. CDR3 DNA sequence: TGCGCCAGCAGTCACCCCTGGAGGGGGCCGTACGAGCAGTACTTC. The rearrangement joins TRBV23-1 to TRBJ2-7, with TRBD1 as a possible D gene (7 bases). TRBV23-1 is noted as an ORF with a role that remains uncertain. The V and J ends lost 3 bases and 4 bases respectively, with 16 bases between them. The CDR3 sequence is 15 residues long.

The J gene is TRBJ2-5, the V gene TRBV5-4; D is uncertain. The germline V gene has CDR1 SGHNT and CDR2 YYREEE (reference sequence). The CDR3 extends over 16 amino acids. Between the trimmed V and J ends, which lost 0 bases and 3 bases, there was a span of 15 bases. CDR3 sequence reads: CASSLALGQLKETQYF. As DNA, the CDR3 is TGTGCCAGCAGCTTGGCGCTAGGGCAGCTAAAAGAGACCCAGTACTTC.

This clone was recorded a few times. This rearrangement joins TRBV5-1 to TRBJ2-1; unclear D gene. V was shortened by 1 base and J by 4 bases, with 6 bases between the two germline ends. The germline gives CDR1 SGHRS, CDR2 YFSETQ. This CDR3 has 13 residues. Here the CDR3 reads CASSLSPYNEQFF. CDR3 nucleotide sequence: TGCGCCAGCAGCTTGTCCCCATACAATGAGCAGTTCTTC. Full variable domain (rest looked up from reference TRBV5-1 and TRBJ2-1): KAGVTQTPRYLIKTRGQQVTLSCSPISGHRSVSWYQQTPGQGLQFLFEYFSETQRNKGNFPGRFSGRQFSNSRSEMNVSTLELGDSALYLCASSLSPYNEQFFGPGTRLTVL.

This clone occurred a few times. The chain combines TRBV4-1 with TRBJ1-5; TRBD1 agrees at 7 bases. From germline, CDR1 is MGHRA and CDR2 YSYEKL. The CDR3 covers 15 residues. Trimming at V came to 0 bases and at J to 7 bases, leaving 6 bases not matched to a gene. This chain's CDR3 is CASSQDRQGVQPQHF. As DNA, the CDR3 is TGCGCCAGCAGCCAAGATCGACAGGGTGTGCAGCCCCAGCATTTT.